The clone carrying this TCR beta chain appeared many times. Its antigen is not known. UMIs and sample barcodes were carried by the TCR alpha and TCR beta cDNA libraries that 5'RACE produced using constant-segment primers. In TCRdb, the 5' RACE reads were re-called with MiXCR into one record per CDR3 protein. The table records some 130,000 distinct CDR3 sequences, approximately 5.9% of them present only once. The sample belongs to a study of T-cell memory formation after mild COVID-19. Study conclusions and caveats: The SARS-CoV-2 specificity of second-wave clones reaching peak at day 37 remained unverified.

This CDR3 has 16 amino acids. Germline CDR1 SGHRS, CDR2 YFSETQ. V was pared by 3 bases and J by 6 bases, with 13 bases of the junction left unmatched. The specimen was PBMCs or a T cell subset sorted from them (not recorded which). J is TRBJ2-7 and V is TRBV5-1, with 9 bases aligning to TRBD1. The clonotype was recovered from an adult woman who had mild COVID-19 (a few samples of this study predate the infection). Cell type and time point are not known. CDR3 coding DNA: TGCGCCAGCAGCTCTGGAGCCAAACAGGGGGCGAGCGAGCAGTACTTC. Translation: CASSSGAKQGASEQYF.